This T cell receptor beta chain emerged from a study of neurological immune-mediated disorders. Specified time point: longitudinal time-point 1 (baseline). Healthy controls comprised blood bank volunteers in Maryland, USA. J was trimmed by 6 bases and V by 4 bases; bases with no gene match: 7. The germline gives CDR1 SEHNR, CDR2 FQNEAQ (reference sequence). The CDR3 length is 14 residues. TCRdb fed the 5' RACE reads into MiXCR, producing one record per CDR3 protein. This table has over 70,000 distinct CDR3 sequences, about 10% appearing once. The sequence derives from a young man in good health. V is TRBV7-9 and J is TRBJ1-2; 8 positions agree with TRBD1. Material for sequencing was PBMCs. CDR3 protein: CASSSPGQAHGYTF. In nucleotides, the CDR3 is TGTGCCAGCAGCTCTCCGGGACAGGCCCATGGCTACACCTTC. Full variable domain (remainder filled in from reference TRBV7-9 and TRBJ1-2): DTGVSQNPRHKITKRGQNVTFRCDPISEHNRLYWYRQTLGQGPEFLTYFQNEAQLEKSRLLSDRFSAERPKGSFSTLEIQRTEQGDSAMYLCASSSPGQAHGYTFGSGTRLTVV.